The clone carrying this TCR beta chain was counted a few times. What it recognizes is unknown. The CDR3 sequence is 16 residues long. CDR1 is LNHNV, CDR2 YYDKDF, per germline (reference sequence). V dropped 3 bases and J dropped 4; count of bases not matched to a gene: 10. The repertoire was sequenced with immunoSEQ multiplex PCR; TCRdb's copy has only in-frame clones and lacks some. The data show some 980,000 clones, 70% to 85% seen once. These data are taken from a study of shared clonotypes between healthy human individuals. Study observations and caveats: Naive subsets typically showed greater estimated richness than memory subsets.

The TCR originated in a man aged 18 to 35 in good health. The genes are TRBV15 and TRBJ2-5; 8 nucleotides agree with TRBD1. Sequencing was carried out using memory CD4+ T cells sorted from blood. Subset of the sample: CD45RA-negative fraction. CDR3 protein: CATSRDSQGAGETQYF. The CDR3 DNA is TGTGCCACCAGCAGGGATAGTCAGGGGGCGGGAGAGACCCAGTACTTC.